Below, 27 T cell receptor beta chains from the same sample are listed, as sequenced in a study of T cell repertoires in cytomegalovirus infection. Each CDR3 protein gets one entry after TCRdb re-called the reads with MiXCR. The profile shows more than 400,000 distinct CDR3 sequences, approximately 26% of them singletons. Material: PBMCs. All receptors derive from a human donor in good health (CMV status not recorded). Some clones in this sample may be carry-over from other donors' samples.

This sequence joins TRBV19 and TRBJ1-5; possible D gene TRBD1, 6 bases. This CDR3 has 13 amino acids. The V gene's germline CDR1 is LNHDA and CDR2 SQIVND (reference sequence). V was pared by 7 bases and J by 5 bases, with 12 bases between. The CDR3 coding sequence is TGTGCCAGTAATTTTAGGGGGGATCAGCCCCAGCATTTT. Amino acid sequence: CASNFRGDQPQHF.

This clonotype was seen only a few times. As DNA, the CDR3 is TGCAGTGCTCCCACTAGCGGGAGAACAGATACGCAGTATTTT. This gives the protein CSAPTSGRTDTQYF. The chain is built from TRBV20-1 and TRBJ2-3; 11 positions match TRBD2. The CDR3 has 14 residues. V lost 5 bases, J lost 3 bases, and 4 bases stayed unmatched. CDR1 and CDR2 from the germline V gene are DFQATT and SNEGSKA (reference sequence).

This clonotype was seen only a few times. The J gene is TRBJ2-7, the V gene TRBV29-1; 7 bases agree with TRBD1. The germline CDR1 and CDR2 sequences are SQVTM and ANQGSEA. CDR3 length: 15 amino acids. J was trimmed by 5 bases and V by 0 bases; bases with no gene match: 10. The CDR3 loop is CSVEDKGALGNEQYF. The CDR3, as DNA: TGCAGCGTTGAAGATAAGGGGGCTTTAGGGAACGAGCAGTACTTC.

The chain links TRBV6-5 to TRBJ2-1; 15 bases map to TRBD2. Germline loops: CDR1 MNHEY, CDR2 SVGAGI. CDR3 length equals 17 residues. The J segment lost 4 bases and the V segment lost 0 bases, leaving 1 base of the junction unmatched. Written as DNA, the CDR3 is TGTGCCAGCAGTTACTCTGGGACTAGCGGGGGGTACAATGAGCAGTTCTTC. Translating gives CASSYSGTSGGYNEQFF.

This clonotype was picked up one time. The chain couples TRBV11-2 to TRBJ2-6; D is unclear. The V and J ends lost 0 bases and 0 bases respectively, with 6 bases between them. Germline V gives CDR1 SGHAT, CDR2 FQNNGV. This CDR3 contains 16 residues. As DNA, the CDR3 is TGTGCCAGCAGCTTAGATACAGTCTCTGGGGCCAACGTCCTGACTTTC. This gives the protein CASSLDTVSGANVLTF.

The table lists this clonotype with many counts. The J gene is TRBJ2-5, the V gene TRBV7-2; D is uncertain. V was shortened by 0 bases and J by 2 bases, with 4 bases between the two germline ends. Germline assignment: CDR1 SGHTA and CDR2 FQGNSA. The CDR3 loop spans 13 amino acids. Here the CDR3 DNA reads TGTGCCAGCAGCTTAGCGACTCAAGAGACCCAGTACTTC. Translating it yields CASSLATQETQYF.

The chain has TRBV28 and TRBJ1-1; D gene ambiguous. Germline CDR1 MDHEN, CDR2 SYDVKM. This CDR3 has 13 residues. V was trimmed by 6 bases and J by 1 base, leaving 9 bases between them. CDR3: CASRERANTEAFF. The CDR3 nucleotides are TGTGCCAGCAGAGAACGGGCGAACACTGAAGCTTTCTTT.

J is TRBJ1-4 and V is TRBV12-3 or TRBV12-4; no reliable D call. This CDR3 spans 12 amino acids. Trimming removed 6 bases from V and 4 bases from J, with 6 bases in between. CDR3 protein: CASRHFNEKLFF. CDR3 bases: TGTGCCAGCAGACACTTTAATGAAAAACTGTTTTTT.

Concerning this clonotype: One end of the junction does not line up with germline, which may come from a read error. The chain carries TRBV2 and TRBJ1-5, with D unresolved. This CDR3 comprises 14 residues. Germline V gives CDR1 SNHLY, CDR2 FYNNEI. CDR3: CTSSDGFSNQPQHF. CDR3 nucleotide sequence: TGTACCAGCAGTGACGGATTTAGCAATCAGCCCCAGCATTTT.

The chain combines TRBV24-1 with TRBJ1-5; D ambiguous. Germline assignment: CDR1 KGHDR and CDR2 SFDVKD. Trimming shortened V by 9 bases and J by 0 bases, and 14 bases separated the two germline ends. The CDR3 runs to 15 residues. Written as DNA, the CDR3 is TGTGCCACCTATAGGATGTGGGGTAGCAATCAGCCCCAGCATTTT. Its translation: CATYRMWGSNQPQHF.

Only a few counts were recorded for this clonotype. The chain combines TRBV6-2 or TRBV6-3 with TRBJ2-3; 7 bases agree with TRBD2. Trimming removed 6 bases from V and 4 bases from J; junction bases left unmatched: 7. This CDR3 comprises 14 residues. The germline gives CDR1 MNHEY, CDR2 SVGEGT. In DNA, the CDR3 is TGTGCCAGCAGAGGCGGGGGATGGCCAGATACGCAGTATTTT. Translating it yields CASRGGGWPDTQYF.

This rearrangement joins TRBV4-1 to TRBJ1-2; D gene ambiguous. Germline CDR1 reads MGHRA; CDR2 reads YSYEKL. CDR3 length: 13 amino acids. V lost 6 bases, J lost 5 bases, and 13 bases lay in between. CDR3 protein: CASSPPGRYGYTF. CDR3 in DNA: TGCGCCAGCAGTCCCCCGGGTAGATATGGCTACACCTTC.

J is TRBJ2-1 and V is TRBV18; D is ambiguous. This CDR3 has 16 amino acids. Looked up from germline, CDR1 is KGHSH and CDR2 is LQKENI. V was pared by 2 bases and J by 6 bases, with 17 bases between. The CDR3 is CASSPGLWGTSNEQFF. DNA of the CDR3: TGTGCCAGCTCACCAGGGTTGTGGGGAACGAGCAATGAGCAGTTCTTC. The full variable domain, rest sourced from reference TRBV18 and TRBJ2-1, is NAGVMQNPRHLVRRRGQEARLRCSPMKGHSHVYWYRQLPEEGLKFMVYLQKENIIDESGMPKERFSAEFPKEGPSILRIQQVVRGDSAAYFCASSPGLWGTSNEQFFGPGTRLTVL.

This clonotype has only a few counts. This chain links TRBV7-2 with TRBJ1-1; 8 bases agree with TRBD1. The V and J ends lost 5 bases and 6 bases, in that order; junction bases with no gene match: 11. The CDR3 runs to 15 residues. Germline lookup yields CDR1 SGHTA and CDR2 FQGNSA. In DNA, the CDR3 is TGTGCCAGCAGCCCGAGGACAGGGATAGGCTCTGAAGCTTTCTTT. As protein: CASSPRTGIGSEAFF.

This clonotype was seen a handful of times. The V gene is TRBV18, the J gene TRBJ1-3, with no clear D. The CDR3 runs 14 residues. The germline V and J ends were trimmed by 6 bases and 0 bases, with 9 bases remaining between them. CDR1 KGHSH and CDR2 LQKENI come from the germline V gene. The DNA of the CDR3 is TGTGCCAGCTCTAAAGGAGACTCTGGAAACACCATATATTTT. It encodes CASSKGDSGNTIYF.

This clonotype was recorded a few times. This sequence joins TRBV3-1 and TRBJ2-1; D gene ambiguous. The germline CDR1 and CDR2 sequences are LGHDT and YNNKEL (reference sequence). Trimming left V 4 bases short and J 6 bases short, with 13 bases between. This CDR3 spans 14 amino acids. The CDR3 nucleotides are TGTGCCAGCAGCCCCATAGTTAGACCCAATGAGCAGTTCTTC. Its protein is CASSPIVRPNEQFF.

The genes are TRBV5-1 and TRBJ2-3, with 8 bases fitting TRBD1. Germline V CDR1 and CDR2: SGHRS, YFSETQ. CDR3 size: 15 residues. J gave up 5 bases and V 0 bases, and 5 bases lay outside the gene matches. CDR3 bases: TGCGCCAGCAGCTTGGGGACAGGGAACAGAGATACGCAGTATTTT. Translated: CASSLGTGNRDTQYF.

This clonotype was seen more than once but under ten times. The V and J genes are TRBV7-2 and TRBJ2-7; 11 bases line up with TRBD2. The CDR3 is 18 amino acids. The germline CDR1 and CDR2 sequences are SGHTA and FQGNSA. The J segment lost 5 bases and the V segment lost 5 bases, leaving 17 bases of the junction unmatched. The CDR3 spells CASSPQSHVASGRNEQYF. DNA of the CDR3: TGTGCCAGCAGCCCCCAGAGCCACGTGGCTAGCGGGAGGAACGAGCAGTACTTC.

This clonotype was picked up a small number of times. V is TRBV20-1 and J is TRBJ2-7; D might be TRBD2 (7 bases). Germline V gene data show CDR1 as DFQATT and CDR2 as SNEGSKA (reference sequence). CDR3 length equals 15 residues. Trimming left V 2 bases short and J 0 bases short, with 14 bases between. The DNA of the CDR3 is TGCAGTGCTAGAAAGGCGGGGGCAGACTCCTACGAGCAGTACGTC. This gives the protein CSARKAGADSYEQYV.

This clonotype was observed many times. Written as DNA, the CDR3 is TGTGCCAGCAGCTTAGCGGGGCGGGGGGGAGATACGCAGTATTTT. Residues: CASSLAGRGGDTQYF. The chain has TRBV7-2 and TRBJ2-3; 9 bases are shared with TRBD2. CDR3 length: 15 amino acids. V dropped 0 bases and J dropped 5; count of bases not matched to a gene: 3. Germline lookup yields CDR1 SGHTA and CDR2 FQGNSA.

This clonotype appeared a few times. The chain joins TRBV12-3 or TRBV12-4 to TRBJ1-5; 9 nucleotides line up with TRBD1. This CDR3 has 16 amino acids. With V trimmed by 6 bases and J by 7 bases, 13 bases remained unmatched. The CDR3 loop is CASSRDREGSRQPQHF. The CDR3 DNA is TGTGCCAGCAGCCGGGACAGGGAGGGGAGCCGGCAGCCCCAGCATTTT.

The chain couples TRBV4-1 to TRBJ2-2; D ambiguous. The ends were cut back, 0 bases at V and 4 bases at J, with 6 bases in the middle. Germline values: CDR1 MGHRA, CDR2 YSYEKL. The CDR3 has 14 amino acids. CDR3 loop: CASSQDGITGELFF. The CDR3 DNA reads TGCGCCAGCAGCCAAGATGGAATCACCGGGGAGCTGTTTTTT.

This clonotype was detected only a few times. CDR3 region: CSARRPGPNQETQYF. The CDR3 DNA is TGCAGTGCACGGAGACCGGGACCCAACCAAGAGACCCAGTACTTC. The chain joins TRBV20-1 to TRBJ2-5; D possibly uses TRBD1 or TRBD2 (5 bases each). Germline CDR1 is DFQATT and CDR2 is SNEGSKA (reference sequence). CDR3 length: 15 residues. The ends were cut back, 6 bases at V and 0 bases at J, with 17 bases in the middle.

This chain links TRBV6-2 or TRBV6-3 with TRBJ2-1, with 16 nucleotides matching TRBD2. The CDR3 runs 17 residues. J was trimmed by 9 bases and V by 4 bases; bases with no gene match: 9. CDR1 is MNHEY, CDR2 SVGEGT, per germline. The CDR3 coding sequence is TGTGCCAGCAGTTCCCCATGGGGGACTAGCGGGAGGGGTGAGCAGTTCTTC. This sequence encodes CASSSPWGTSGRGEQFF.

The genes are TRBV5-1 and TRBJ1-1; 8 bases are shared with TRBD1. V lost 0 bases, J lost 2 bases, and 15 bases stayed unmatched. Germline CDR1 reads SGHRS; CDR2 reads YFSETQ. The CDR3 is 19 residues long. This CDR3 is CASSLVGRGPGLKNTEAFF. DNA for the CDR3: TGCGCCAGCAGCTTGGTGGGCAGGGGGCCGGGATTGAAAAACACTGAAGCTTTCTTT.

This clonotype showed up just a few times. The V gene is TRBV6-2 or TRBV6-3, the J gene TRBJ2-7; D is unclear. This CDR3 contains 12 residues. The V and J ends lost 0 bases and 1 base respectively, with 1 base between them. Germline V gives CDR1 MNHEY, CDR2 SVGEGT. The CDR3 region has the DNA TGTGCCAGCAGTTACTCTTCCTACGAGCAGTACTTC. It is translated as CASSYSSYEQYF.

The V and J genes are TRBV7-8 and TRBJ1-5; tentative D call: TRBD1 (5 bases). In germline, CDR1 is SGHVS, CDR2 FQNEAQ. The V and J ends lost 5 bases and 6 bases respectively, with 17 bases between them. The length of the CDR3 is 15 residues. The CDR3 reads CASSGRWAGAQPQHF. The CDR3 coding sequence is TGTGCCAGCAGCGGCCGATGGGCCGGGGCTCAGCCCCAGCATTTT.